The following is a T cell receptor (beta chain) sequence with its context. No antigen is known for it. The CDR3 extends over 14 amino acids. The germline V gene encodes CDR1 SGHAT and CDR2 FQNNGV. Trimming removed 1 base from V and 2 bases from J; junction bases left unmatched: 2. The data stem from a study of vaccination effects on CD4 cells after COVID-19. Study results and caveats: After vaccination, at late timepoints, clones induced by infection and by vaccine contracted markedly.

Sequencing in the ViraFEST assay came after antigen-specific CD4+ T cells had been expanded with viral peptide pools, which were used to stimulate PBMC. Once cultured for approximately 10 days, the cells underwent separation to obtain CD4+ T cells. Nucleocapsid antibodies were negative in the vaccine recipients, who had never had SARS-CoV-2 infection. Some clones are missing from TCRdb's copy, which holds only in-frame ones; the method was immunoSEQ multiplex PCR. The sample shows fewer than 55,000 clones, 75% to 80% of them seen only once. The material sequenced was CD4+ T cells from PBMCs cultured with HCoV-OC43 spike peptides, taken before COVID-19 vaccination. The subset is: HCoV-OC43 spike overlapping peptide pool stimulation. The J gene is TRBJ2-7, the V gene TRBV11-2, with 7 nucleotides matching TRBD2. The receptor's source is a human donor who received a COVID-19 vaccine. The CDR3 loop reads CASSLGGGAYEQYV. CDR3 nucleotides: TGTGCCAGCAGCTTAGGTGGGGGGGCCTACGAGCAGTACGTC.